Below are 16 T cell receptor beta chains sequenced from a single sample in a study of shared clonotypes between healthy human individuals. Some clones are missing from TCRdb's copy, which holds only in-frame ones; the method was immunoSEQ multiplex PCR. The sample carries about 2 million clones, about 95% recorded once. Naive CD8 cells lacked CD45RO, underwent positive selection for CCR7 and left out terminally differentiated effector memory CD45RA+ cells. The sample taken for sequencing was naive CD8+ T cells sorted from blood. The receptors stem from a man between 18 and 29 years old in good health.

This sequence joins TRBV11-2 and TRBJ2-3; TRBD2 aligns across 10 bases. V lost 10 bases to trimming and J lost 4 bases; unmatched junction nucleotides: 8. Germline assignment: CDR1 SGHAT and CDR2 FQNNGV. CDR3 length: 14 amino acids. DNA of the CDR3: TGTGCCACTAGCGGGAGAAGACTCGCAGATACGCAGTATTTT. Encoded protein: CATSGRRLADTQYF. Full variable domain (missing parts from reference TRBV11-2 and TRBJ2-3): EAGVAQSPRYKIIEKRQSVAFWCNPISGHATLYWYQQILGQGPKLLIQFQNNGVVDDSQLPKDRFSAERLKGVDSTLKIQPAKLEDSAVYLCATSGRRLADTQYFGPGTRLTVL.

The chain uses TRBV25-1 and TRBJ2-5; no reliable D call. Trimming removed 2 bases from V and 4 bases from J, with 17 bases in between. CDR1 is MGHDK, CDR2 SYGVNS, per germline. The CDR3 sequence is 16 residues long. CDR3 residues: CASSEVEVSWGETQYF. The CDR3 nucleotides read TGTGCCAGCAGTGAAGTAGAAGTCAGTTGGGGAGAGACCCAGTACTTC.

This clone was detected once. The J gene is TRBJ2-3, the V gene TRBV30, with a weak D call TRBD2 (7 bases). This CDR3 is built from 15 residues. Per germline, CDR1 GTSNPN and CDR2 SVGIG (reference sequence). The V and J ends lost 6 bases and 6 bases respectively, with 22 bases between them. The CDR3 sequence is CACQRGALSADTQYF. Written as DNA, the CDR3 is TGTGCCTGTCAACGGGGGGCCCTCAGCGCCGATACGCAGTATTTT.

The chain carries TRBV2 and TRBJ1-5; D call uncertain. This CDR3 contains 15 residues. Germline V gene data show CDR1 as SNHLY and CDR2 as FYNNEI. V was trimmed by 3 bases and J by 0 bases, leaving 9 bases between them. The CDR3 sequence is CASSDSTVSNQPQHF. Here the CDR3 DNA reads TGTGCCAGCAGTGACAGTACTGTTAGCAATCAGCCCCAGCATTTT.

The chain couples TRBV27 to TRBJ2-1; TRBD2 matches 13 bases. CDR3 length equals 17 residues. Germline V gives CDR1 MNHEY, CDR2 SMNVEV (reference sequence). Unmatched junction bases numbered 11, after V lost 5 bases and J lost 7 bases. CDR3: CASSPHRLAGGPNEQFF. In DNA, the CDR3 is TGTGCCAGCAGTCCTCACCGACTAGCGGGGGGCCCAAATGAGCAGTTCTTC.

Turning to this clone: The same CDR3 is also encoded by other DNA sequences in this sample. The chain is built from TRBV28 and TRBJ1-5; TRBD1 is a possible D gene (6 bases). CDR3 length: 15 residues. V lost 5 bases and J lost 2, with 13 bases in between. CDR1 and CDR2 (germline): MDHEN, SYDVKM. The CDR3 sequence: CASSLQGLGNQPQHF. As DNA, the CDR3 is TGTGCCAGCAGTCTACAGGGTTTGGGCAATCAGCCCCAGCATTTT. Full variable domain (rest looked up from reference TRBV28 and TRBJ1-5): DVKVTQSSRYLVKRTGEKVFLECVQDMDHENMFWYRQDPGLGLRLIYFSYDVKMKEKGDIPEGYSVSREKKERFSLILESASTNQTSMYLCASSLQGLGNQPQHFGDGTRLSIL.

V gene TRBV9 combines with J gene TRBJ2-2; D remains ambiguous. V lost 5 bases and J lost 5, with 4 bases in between. The CDR3 runs to 11 residues. In germline, CDR1 is SGDLS, CDR2 YYNGEE. As DNA, the CDR3 is TGTGCCAGCAGTACTACCGGGGAGCTGTTTTTT. Protein product: CASSTTGELFF.

The CDR3 DNA reads TGTGCCTGGAGTGTACAGAGAGCCTACGAGCAGTACTTC. It translates to CAWSVQRAYEQYF. V gene TRBV30 combines with J gene TRBJ2-7, with D unclear. CDR1 is GTSNPN, CDR2 SVGIG, per germline (reference sequence). V lost 0 bases to trimming and J lost 2 bases, with 8 bases between them. The CDR3 sequence is 13 residues long.

The genes are TRBV4-1 and TRBJ2-7, with 8 bases matching TRBD1. V lost 4 bases to trimming and J lost 1 base; unmatched junction nucleotides: 12. The germline gives CDR1 MGHRA, CDR2 YSYEKL. CDR3 length: 17 amino acids. DNA of the CDR3: TGCGCCAGCAGCCCCGGACAGGGATCGACCTCGTCCTACGAGCAGTACTTC. As protein: CASSPGQGSTSSYEQYF.

The chain combines TRBV7-8 with TRBJ2-7; 9 positions agree with TRBD1. CDR3 length: 13 amino acids. In germline, CDR1 is SGHVS, CDR2 FQNEAQ. Unmatched junction bases numbered 1, after V lost 1 base and J lost 6 bases. The CDR3 DNA is TGTGCCAGCAGCTTAGGACAGGGGGTCGAGCAGTACTTC. Translated: CASSLGQGVEQYF.

The rearrangement joins TRBV5-8 to TRBJ2-1; TRBD2 matches 16 bases. The CDR3 has 13 residues. CDR1 and CDR2 (germline): SGHTS, YDEGEE. The trim removed 3 bases at V and 14 bases at J, leaving 2 bases unmatched. The chain's CDR3 is CASSWGLAGGEFF. Here the CDR3 DNA reads TGTGCCAGCAGCTGGGGACTAGCGGGAGGGGAGTTCTTC.

This clone showed up just once. Other DNA sequences within the sample encode an identical CDR3. The CDR3 DNA reads as TGTGCCAGCAGTGAAGTTCTAGCGGGAGAGGAAGAGACCCAGTACTTC. This gives the protein CASSEVLAGEEETQYF. The rearrangement links TRBV6-1 to TRBJ2-5; 10 bases agree with TRBD2. The germline V gene encodes CDR1 MNHNS and CDR2 SASEGT. The V segment lost 1 base and the J segment 3 bases; nucleotides outside the gene matches: 5. The CDR3 is 16 residues long.

The chain links TRBV6-1 to TRBJ2-3; D may be TRBD1 (7 bases). The CDR3 runs 16 residues. Deletions cut 2 bases from V and 0 bases from J, with 12 bases between. Germline values: CDR1 MNHNS, CDR2 SASEGT. The CDR3 loop reads CASSENQGGSTDTQYF. DNA of the CDR3: TGTGCCAGCAGTGAAAACCAGGGGGGAAGCACAGATACGCAGTATTTT.

This chain links TRBV7-9 with TRBJ2-5, with D hard to call. The CDR3 has 13 residues. V gave up 4 bases and J gave up 2 bases, with 8 bases separating them. CDR1 and CDR2 (germline): SEHNR, FQNEAQ (reference sequence). CDR3 coding DNA: TGTGCCAGCAGCTCACTCCTACAAGAGACCCAGTACTTC. Translation gives CASSSLLQETQYF.

The CDR3 region is CASSFGLASEQYF. CDR3 DNA: TGTGCCAGTAGTTTTGGACTAGCGTCCGAGCAGTACTTC. This chain joins TRBV19 and TRBJ2-7, with 9 bases aligning to TRBD2. The CDR3 spans 13 residues. Germline V CDR1 and CDR2: LNHDA, SQIVND (reference sequence). Losses at the gene ends were 5 bases for V and 6 bases for J; bases not matched to a gene: 5.

Comments on this clone: Other DNA sequences in this sample translate to the same CDR3. V and J are TRBV13 and TRBJ2-1; D is undetermined. The V end was cut by 1 base, the J end by 6 bases, with 7 bases between. CDR1 PRHDT and CDR2 FYEKMQ come from the germline V gene (reference sequence). The length of the CDR3 is 13 residues. This CDR3 reads CASSLVSSNEQFF. The CDR3 DNA reads TGTGCCAGCAGCTTAGTCAGCTCCAATGAGCAGTTCTTC.